Below are 21 T cell receptor beta chains sequenced from a single sample in a study of molecular identifiers for immune sequencing clone quantification. TCRdb processed the PCR reads anew with MiXCR; each CDR3 protein has one entry. The sample has over 600,000 distinct CDR3 sequences; 20% are singletons. The material sequenced was naive CD8+ T cells from blood, with Jurkat cell RNA spiked in. Regarding subset: FACS-sorted CD8+CD4-CCR7+CD45RA+ naive T cells. The receptors shown here come from a human donor in good health. Some libraries in this study had Jurkat cell RNA spiked in.

This clonotype was observed at least ten times. This chain connects TRBV6-2 or TRBV6-3 to TRBJ2-3; possible D gene TRBD2, 5 bases. CDR1 and CDR2 (germline): MNHEY, SVGEGT. Trimming removed 4 bases from V and 4 bases from J, with 21 bases in between. The CDR3 covers 17 residues. The CDR3 region is CASSSPTRASIPDTQYF. CDR3 DNA sequence: TGTGCCAGCAGTTCTCCAACCCGGGCTAGCATCCCAGATACGCAGTATTTT.

At least ten counts were recorded for this clonotype. This sequence joins TRBV7-9 and TRBJ1-2; D is unclear. Germline loops: CDR1 SEHNR, CDR2 FQNEAQ (reference sequence). The CDR3 is made up of 16 amino acids. V gave up 1 base and J gave up 8 bases, with 20 bases separating them. CDR3 loop: CASSLGSETVMRGYTF. The DNA of the CDR3 is TGTGCCAGCAGCTTAGGGTCCGAAACCGTCATGAGGGGCTACACCTTC.

This clonotype was counted many times. The chain uses TRBV2 and TRBJ2-3, with TRBD1 as a possible D gene (5 bases). V lost 9 bases to trimming and J lost 6 bases, with 16 bases between them. From germline, CDR1 is SNHLY and CDR2 FYNNEI. The CDR3 runs to 13 residues. CDR3 in DNA: TGTGCCAGGGAGAATACAAGACAGGATACGCAGTATTTT. Amino acids: CARENTRQDTQYF. The full variable domain, its missing parts supplied by reference TRBV2 and TRBJ2-3, is EPEVTQTPSHQVTQMGQEVILRCVPISNHLYFYWYRQILGQKVEFLVSFYNNEISEKSEIFDDQFSVERPDGSNFTLKIRSTKLEDSAMYFCARENTRQDTQYFGPGTRLTVL.

At least ten counts were recorded for this clonotype. This sequence joins TRBV13 and TRBJ2-1; TRBD2 might be the D (6 bases). Trimming shortened V by 5 bases and J by 5 bases, and 19 bases separated the two germline ends. This CDR3 is built from 16 residues. Germline V CDR1 and CDR2: PRHDT, FYEKMQ (reference sequence). CDR3 sequence (DNA): TGTGCCAGCAGCCCCTCGACTAGTCGGTCCGACAATGAGCAGTTCTTC. Residues: CASSPSTSRSDNEQFF. The whole variable domain, remainder taken from reference TRBV13 and TRBJ2-1, is AAGVIQSPRHLIKEKRETATLKCYPIPRHDTVYWYQQGPGQDPQFLISFYEKMQSDKGSIPDRFSAQQFSDYHSELNMSSLELGDSALYFCASSPSTSRSDNEQFFGPGTRLTVL.

This clonotype was counted a few times. The genes are TRBV4-1 and TRBJ2-7; 11 nucleotides agree with TRBD2. The germline CDR1 and CDR2 sequences are MGHRA and YSYEKL. The trim removed 1 base at V and 2 bases at J, leaving 10 bases unmatched. The CDR3 spans 18 residues. The CDR3 loop is CASSQGPPLAGDAYEQYF. CDR3 in DNA: TGCGCCAGCAGCCAAGGTCCCCCACTAGCGGGAGATGCCTACGAGCAGTACTTC.

This clonotype came up many times. The V gene is TRBV19, the J gene TRBJ1-1, with D perhaps TRBD1 (6 bases). The germline CDR1 and CDR2 sequences are LNHDA and SQIVND (reference sequence). The CDR3 is 15 amino acids. Between the trimmed V and J ends, which lost 4 bases and 4 bases, there was a span of 16 bases. In DNA form, the CDR3 reads TGTGCCAGTAGTAAGGACAGCGGGGTCGGCACTGAAGCTTTCTTT. Translation: CASSKDSGVGTEAFF.

This clonotype turned up a few times. This chain uses TRBV19 with TRBJ1-4; no definite D call. The CDR3 loop spans 16 amino acids. Germline lookup yields CDR1 LNHDA and CDR2 SQIVND (reference sequence). Trimming left V 3 bases short and J 0 bases short, with 11 bases between. The CDR3 bases are TGTGCCAGTAGTATGTGGAGCGGAGCAACTAATGAAAAACTGTTTTTT. It codes for CASSMWSGATNEKLFF.

In this sample, this clonotype turned up many times. The V gene is TRBV6-2 or TRBV6-3, the J gene TRBJ2-3; 8 bases fit TRBD1. CDR1 is MNHEY and CDR2 is SVGEGT in the germline V gene. The CDR3 extends over 17 amino acids. The J segment lost 3 bases and the V segment lost 6 bases, leaving 14 bases of the junction unmatched. CDR3 nucleotide sequence: TGTGCCAGCAGACGGACGCCCCGGACAGGGATTACAGATACGCAGTATTTT. Translating it yields CASRRTPRTGITDTQYF.

The CDR3 protein is CASSFATGALYEQYF. The CDR3 nucleotides are TGTGCCAGCAGTTTCGCGACAGGGGCCCTCTACGAGCAGTACTTC. The V gene is TRBV27, the J gene TRBJ2-7; 8 nucleotides line up with TRBD1. Germline V gives CDR1 MNHEY, CDR2 SMNVEV (reference sequence). The CDR3 is 15 amino acids. The V and J ends lost 3 bases and 3 bases, in that order; junction bases with no gene match: 7.

A few counts support this clonotype. The genes are TRBV4-1 and TRBJ1-5; D gene uncertain. V shed 4 bases and J shed 1 base, with 8 bases lying between them. There are 14 residues in the CDR3. Germline lookup yields CDR1 MGHRA and CDR2 YSYEKL. The CDR3 loop reads CASSLLISNQPQHF. CDR3 DNA sequence: TGCGCCAGCAGCCTACTGATCAGCAATCAGCCCCAGCATTTT.

Turning to this clonotype: This may come from a read error, since a much larger clone is one base off. CDR3: CASSLVPYNEQLF. For the CDR3, the DNA is TGCGCCAGCAGCTTGGTCCCGTACAATGAGCAGCTCTTC. V gene TRBV5-1 combines with J gene TRBJ2-1; D unresolved. CDR1 SGHRS and CDR2 YFSETQ come from the germline V gene. CDR3 length: 13 residues. Full variable domain (outside the CDR3, taken from reference TRBV5-1 and TRBJ2-1): KAGVTQTPRYLIKTRGQQVTLSCSPISGHRSVSWYQQTPGQGLQFLFEYFSETQRNKGNFPGRFSGRQFSNSRSEMNVSTLELGDSALYLCASSLVPYNEQLFGPGTRLTVL.

This clonotype was seen at least ten times. The rearrangement joins TRBV7-9 to TRBJ2-5, with unresolved D. The length of the CDR3 is 14 residues. Trimming took 2 bases from V and 3 from J, leaving 10 bases between them. CDR1 SEHNR and CDR2 FQNEAQ come from the germline V gene (reference sequence). CDR3 nucleotide sequence: TGTGCCAGCAGCTTACGGCCAGAAGAAGAGACCCAGTACTTC. The encoded protein is CASSLRPEEETQYF.

This rearrangement joins TRBV2 to TRBJ2-7; 11 nucleotides align to TRBD2. CDR3 size: 13 residues. Germline V gene lookup returns CDR1 SNHLY and CDR2 FYNNEI. After removal of 8 bases from V and 2 bases from J, the junction contained 2 bases not matched to a gene. CDR3 bases: TGTGCCAGCTTAGCGGGAGGGCCCTACGAGCAGTACTTC. Its translation is CASLAGGPYEQYF.

This clonotype has at least ten counts. V and J are TRBV29-1 and TRBJ2-5; D call uncertain. With 2 bases removed from V and 0 bases from J, the gap between germline ends came to 13 bases. Looked up from germline, CDR1 is SQVTM and CDR2 is ANQGSEA. CDR3 length: 15 residues. This CDR3 is CSVELRGTYQETQYF. CDR3 nucleotides: TGCAGCGTTGAATTACGAGGAACTTACCAAGAGACCCAGTACTTC.

This clonotype was seen repeatedly, ten times or more. V gene TRBV29-1 combines with J gene TRBJ2-1; 7 bases align to TRBD2. CDR3 size: 15 residues. V trimming: 4 bases; J trimming: 5 bases; junction bases outside the gene matches: 11. The germline V gene has CDR1 SQVTM and CDR2 ANQGSEA. This CDR3 reads CSVGRLAGNNNEQFF. In DNA, the CDR3 is TGCAGCGTTGGCCGACTAGCAGGGAACAACAATGAGCAGTTCTTC.

The CDR3 coding sequence is TGTGCCAGTAGTGTGGACATAAGCTTCTACAATGAGCAGTTCTTC. Translated, it gives CASSVDISFYNEQFF. The chain employs TRBV19 and TRBJ2-1; D might be TRBD1 (5 bases). In germline, CDR1 is LNHDA, CDR2 SQIVND (reference sequence). CDR3 size: 15 residues. V was pared by 5 bases and J by 3 bases, with 14 bases between.

This clonotype was counted a few times. The gene calls are TRBV24-1 and TRBJ1-1, with unresolved D. CDR1 KGHDR and CDR2 SFDVKD come from the germline V gene. This CDR3 has 13 residues. Deletions cut 5 bases from V and 0 bases from J, with 6 bases between. The CDR3 reads CATSASLNTEAFF. CDR3 nucleotide sequence: TGTGCCACCAGTGCCAGCCTGAACACTGAAGCTTTCTTT.

This clonotype occurred many times. The V call is TRBV27, the J call TRBJ2-7, with D possibly matching TRBD2 (5 bases). The V gene's germline CDR1 is MNHEY and CDR2 SMNVEV (reference sequence). The germline V and J ends were trimmed by 4 bases and 4 bases, with 11 bases remaining between them. The CDR3 runs to 13 residues. CDR3 in amino acids: CASSYRRGYEQYF. CDR3 coding DNA: TGTGCCAGCAGTTACCGCCGGGGATACGAGCAGTACTTC.

This clonotype was recorded a few times. V usage is TRBV6-5 and J usage is TRBJ2-3; 11 bases fit TRBD2. The CDR3 sequence is 15 residues long. From germline, CDR1 is MNHEY and CDR2 SVGAGI. V gave up 6 bases and J gave up 8 bases; unmatched junction bases: 10. The DNA of the CDR3 is TGTGCCAGCAGCCAACTAGCGGGAGTGGATGGTACGCAGTATTTT. It is translated as CASSQLAGVDGTQYF.

Ten or more counts support this clonotype. The V and J genes are TRBV6-1 and TRBJ2-7, with unresolved D. The V gene's germline CDR1 is MNHNS and CDR2 SASEGT. Trimming took 8 bases from V and 3 from J, leaving 8 bases between them. The CDR3 is 11 amino acids. CDR3 coding DNA: TGTGCCAGCCACGAATACTACGAGCAGTACTTC. Translating gives CASHEYYEQYF.

This clonotype was counted only a few times. This chain links TRBV7-2 with TRBJ1-1; D perhaps matches TRBD1 (5 bases). V was clipped by 3 bases and J by 7 bases, with 15 bases between them. Germline loops: CDR1 SGHTA, CDR2 FQGNSA. This CDR3 comprises 14 residues. CDR3 region: CASSFGPRGVEAFF. The CDR3 DNA reads as TGTGCCAGCAGCTTTGGGCCCCGGGGCGTTGAAGCTTTCTTT.